The rows below give T cell receptor beta chains drawn from one sample of a study of shared clonotypes between healthy human individuals. Here immunoSEQ multiplex PCR was the method, and the copy in TCRdb shows in-frame clones only, minus some. The sample lists millions of clones; around nine tenths were seen once. Sequencing was done on a sample of naive CD4+ T cells sorted from blood. The receptors originated from a man between 18 and 29 years old in good health. Both conserved end residues are part of each CDR3. The order of the fields is clone size, V gene, J gene, D gene, CDR3 DNA, CDR3 protein. D genes are given only for firm matches. Expanded clones get a size class; other rows say once, few or many, or leave the size out.

clone size: NA
V gene: TRBV28
J gene: TRBJ1-1
D gene: TRBD1
CDR3 DNA: TGTGCCAGCAGTTGGACAGGGGGGGAAACTGAAGCTTTCTTT
CDR3 protein: CASSWTGGETEAFF

clone size: NA
V gene: TRBV2
J gene: TRBJ2-3
D gene: TRBD1
CDR3 DNA: TGTGCCAGCGCAGGACAGGGGAGCACAGATACGCAGTATTTT
CDR3 protein: CASAGQGSTDTQYF

clone size: NA
V gene: TRBV7-2
J gene: TRBJ2-5
D gene: NA
CDR3 DNA: TGTGCCAGCAGCTTTGGGGGTACCGCGGAGACCCAGTACTTC
CDR3 protein: CASSFGGTAETQYF

clone size: once
V gene: TRBV6-6
J gene: TRBJ1-2
D gene: TRBD1
CDR3 DNA: TGTGCCAGCAGTGGCGGACAGGCAAACTATGGCTACACCTTC
CDR3 protein: CASSGGQANYGYTF

clone size: NA
V gene: TRBV30
J gene: TRBJ1-1
D gene: NA
CDR3 DNA: TGTGCCTGGAGTGTAAACAGTTACACTGAAGCTTTCTTT
CDR3 protein: CAWSVNSYTEAFF

clone size: once
V gene: TRBV4-1
J gene: TRBJ2-1
D gene: NA
CDR3 DNA: TGCGCCAGCAGCCGAGGGAGCGGGACAGGTGGGAACAATGAGCAGTTCTTC
CDR3 protein: CASSRGSGTGGNNEQFF

clone size: NA
V gene: TRBV18
J gene: TRBJ1-3
D gene: NA
CDR3 DNA: TGTGCCAGCTCACCGATTATCGAGGTACTGACCTCTGGAAACACCATATATTTT
CDR3 protein: CASSPIIEVLTSGNTIYF

clone size: NA
V gene: TRBV4-3
J gene: TRBJ2-3
D gene: TRBD2
CDR3 DNA: TGCGCCAGCAGCCAAGGGCGGGAGGGCCGGGATACGCAGTATTTT
CDR3 protein: CASSQGREGRDTQYF

clone size: NA
V gene: TRBV6-1
J gene: TRBJ1-3
D gene: TRBD1
CDR3 DNA: TGTGCCAGCAGCACAAAAGGGACAGGACTAAACACCATATATTTT
CDR3 protein: CASSTKGTGLNTIYF

clone size: NA
V gene: TRBV11-2
J gene: TRBJ2-3
D gene: TRBD2
CDR3 DNA: TGTGCCAGCAGCTTGTTGGGGGAGGGGAGGTTTAGCACAGATACGCAGTATTTT
CDR3 protein: CASSLLGEGRFSTDTQYF

clone size: NA
V gene: TRBV21-1
J gene: TRBJ2-5
D gene: NA
CDR3 DNA: TGTGCCAGCAGCCGCGTGGGGTGGACCCAACAAGAGACCCAGTACTTC
CDR3 protein: CASSRVGWTQQETQYF

clone size: NA
V gene: TRBV30
J gene: TRBJ1-3
D gene: TRBD1
CDR3 DNA: TGTGCCTGGGCGGGACAGGGGAGGGGAAACACCATATATTTT
CDR3 protein: CAWAGQGRGNTIYF

clone size: once
V gene: TRBV29-1
J gene: TRBJ2-5
D gene: TRBD1
CDR3 DNA: TGCAGCGTCTTCACAGGGGGTTTGGGAGAGACCCAGTACTTC
CDR3 protein: CSVFTGGLGETQYF

clone size: NA
V gene: TRBV9
J gene: TRBJ1-6
D gene: NA
CDR3 DNA: TGTGCCAGCAGCGTAGAAGGGTGGGTTTCACCCCTCCACTTT
CDR3 protein: CASSVEGWVSPLHF

clone size: NA
V gene: TRBV5-4
J gene: TRBJ2-7
D gene: NA
CDR3 DNA: TGTGCCAGCAGCCCGGGGGGCTGGACCTACGAGCAGTACTTC
CDR3 protein: CASSPGGWTYEQYF

clone size: NA
V gene: TRBV27
J gene: TRBJ2-7
D gene: TRBD1
CDR3 DNA: TGTGCCAGCAGTTCGGACAGGGGGTACTCCTACGAGCAGTACTTC
CDR3 protein: CASSSDRGYSYEQYF

clone size: NA
V gene: TRBV19
J gene: TRBJ1-4
D gene: NA
CDR3 DNA: TGTGCCAGTCGGGACCGAACTAATGAAAAACTGTTTTTT
CDR3 protein: CASRDRTNEKLFF

clone size: NA
V gene: TRBV7-2
J gene: TRBJ1-6
D gene: NA
CDR3 DNA: TGTGCCAGCAGCTTAAGCGTGAATAATTCACCCCTCCACTTT
CDR3 protein: CASSLSVNNSPLHF

clone size: NA
V gene: TRBV25-1
J gene: TRBJ1-3
D gene: TRBD1
CDR3 DNA: TGTGCCAGCAGTCTAGGACAGGCCCGTCACGGAAACACCATATATTTT
CDR3 protein: CASSLGQARHGNTIYF

clone size: NA
V gene: TRBV11-2
J gene: TRBJ1-1
D gene: NA
CDR3 DNA: TGTGCCAGCAGAGTTAAGGGAAATACAGGGAACACTGAAGCTTTCTTT
CDR3 protein: CASRVKGNTGNTEAFF

clone size: NA
V gene: TRBV7-6
J gene: TRBJ1-3
D gene: NA
CDR3 DNA: TGTGCCAGCAGCTTAGCTATGCACTCTGGAAACACCATATATTTT
CDR3 protein: CASSLAMHSGNTIYF

clone size: once
V gene: TRBV5-6
J gene: TRBJ1-1
D gene: NA
CDR3 DNA: TGTGCCAGCAGTCAGGTTTCCAGGGCTTCCACTGAAGCTTTCTTT
CDR3 protein: CASSQVSRASTEAFF

clone size: NA
V gene: TRBV5-6
J gene: TRBJ1-6
D gene: NA
CDR3 DNA: TGTGCCAGCAGCCGATTGGACAGAAATAATTCACCCCTCCACTTT
CDR3 protein: CASSRLDRNNSPLHF

clone size: NA
V gene: TRBV28
J gene: TRBJ1-5
D gene: TRBD1
CDR3 DNA: TGTGCCAGCAGTATTCGACAGGGACGCAATCAGCCCCAGCATTTT
CDR3 protein: CASSIRQGRNQPQHF

clone size: NA
V gene: TRBV4-1
J gene: TRBJ2-3
D gene: TRBD2
CDR3 DNA: TGCGCCAGCAGCCAAACTAGCGGCTACACAGATACGCAGTATTTT
CDR3 protein: CASSQTSGYTDTQYF

clone size: NA
V gene: TRBV6-1
J gene: TRBJ2-7
D gene: NA
CDR3 DNA: TGTGCCAGCAATTATGGCGGGACCCACTACGAGCAGTACTTC
CDR3 protein: CASNYGGTHYEQYF

clone size: NA
V gene: TRBV4-1
J gene: TRBJ2-7
D gene: NA
CDR3 DNA: TGCGCCAGCAGCCAAGACCGGCCTGGGGCCTACGAGCAGTACTTC
CDR3 protein: CASSQDRPGAYEQYF

clone size: NA
V gene: TRBV9
J gene: TRBJ2-2
D gene: NA
CDR3 DNA: TGTGCCAGCAGCGTAGAGGGACTTAGAGGGGAGCTGTTTTTT
CDR3 protein: CASSVEGLRGELFF

clone size: NA
V gene: TRBV6-5
J gene: TRBJ2-4
D gene: NA
CDR3 DNA: TGTGCCAGCAGCTCCGGACAGCTAGCCAAAAACATTCAGTACTTC
CDR3 protein: CASSSGQLAKNIQYF

clone size: NA
V gene: TRBV19
J gene: TRBJ2-7
D gene: NA
CDR3 DNA: TGTGCCAGTAGTATTGGAGGGATCTCCTACGAGCAGTACTTC
CDR3 protein: CASSIGGISYEQYF

clone size: NA
V gene: TRBV7-8
J gene: TRBJ2-1
D gene: TRBD2
CDR3 DNA: TGTGCCAGCAGCTTAGTGGGGCGGGGGGACTACAATGAGCAGTTCTTC
CDR3 protein: CASSLVGRGDYNEQFF

clone size: NA
V gene: TRBV7-2
J gene: TRBJ2-2
D gene: NA
CDR3 DNA: TGTGCCAGCAGCTTAGAGGCACTAGCTAACACCGGGGAGCTGTTTTTT
CDR3 protein: CASSLEALANTGELFF

clone size: NA
V gene: TRBV25-1
J gene: TRBJ2-5
D gene: TRBD2
CDR3 DNA: TGTGCCAGCAGGGAAGCGGGAGTGGGGACCCAGTACTTC
CDR3 protein: CASREAGVGTQYF

clone size: NA
V gene: TRBV4-3
J gene: TRBJ1-2
D gene: TRBD1
CDR3 DNA: TGCGCCAGCAGCCGGACGCTTGAGGGGGCAGGGGGCTACACCTTC
CDR3 protein: CASSRTLEGAGGYTF

clone size: NA
V gene: TRBV9
J gene: TRBJ2-1
D gene: TRBD2
CDR3 DNA: TGTGCCAGCAGCGTAGCGGCTAGCGGCTCCTACAATGAGCAGTTCTTC
CDR3 protein: CASSVAASGSYNEQFF

clone size: NA
V gene: TRBV7-2
J gene: TRBJ2-7
D gene: NA
CDR3 DNA: TGTGCCAGCAGCCCGAGTCCCTACGAGCAGTACTTC
CDR3 protein: CASSPSPYEQYF

clone size: NA
V gene: TRBV19
J gene: TRBJ1-5
D gene: NA
CDR3 DNA: TGTGCCAGTAAGGGGCGGGCCCAGCATTTT
CDR3 protein: CASKGRAQHF

clone size: NA
V gene: TRBV5-4
J gene: TRBJ2-7
D gene: NA
CDR3 DNA: TGTGCCAGCAGCTCGGGCGGAGTTCAATACGAGCAGTACTTC
CDR3 protein: CASSSGGVQYEQYF

clone size: NA
V gene: TRBV28
J gene: TRBJ2-7
D gene: NA
CDR3 DNA: TGTGCCAGCAGTCTCAGGGTGGTAGACGAGCAGTACTTC
CDR3 protein: CASSLRVVDEQYF

clone size: NA
V gene: TRBV19
J gene: TRBJ2-3
D gene: TRBD1
CDR3 DNA: TGTGCCAGTTCGCAGGGGGTAGATACGCAGTATTTT
CDR3 protein: CASSQGVDTQYF

clone size: NA
V gene: TRBV9
J gene: TRBJ2-2
D gene: TRBD1
CDR3 DNA: TGTGCCAGCAGCGGGGACAGGGGTCATGCCGGGGAGCTGTTTTTT
CDR3 protein: CASSGDRGHAGELFF

clone size: NA
V gene: TRBV27
J gene: TRBJ2-2
D gene: NA
CDR3 DNA: TGTGCCAGCAGTTTTTTTCGGAGCGGGGAGCTGTTTTTT
CDR3 protein: CASSFFRSGELFF

clone size: NA
V gene: TRBV30
J gene: TRBJ1-6
D gene: NA
CDR3 DNA: TGTGCCTGGAGTCCTTCGGGGTTGGGTAATTCACCCCTCCACTTT
CDR3 protein: CAWSPSGLGNSPLHF